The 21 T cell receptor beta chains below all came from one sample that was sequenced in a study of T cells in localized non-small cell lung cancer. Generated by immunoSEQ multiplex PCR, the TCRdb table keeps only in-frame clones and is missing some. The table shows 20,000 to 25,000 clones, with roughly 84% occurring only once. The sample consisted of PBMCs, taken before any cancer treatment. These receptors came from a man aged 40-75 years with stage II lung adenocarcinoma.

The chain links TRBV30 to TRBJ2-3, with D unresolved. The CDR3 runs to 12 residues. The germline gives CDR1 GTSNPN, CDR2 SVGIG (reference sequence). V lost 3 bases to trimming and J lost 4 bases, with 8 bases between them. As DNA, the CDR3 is TGTGCCTGGAGCGTGGCATCAGATACGCAGTATTTT. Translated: CAWSVASDTQYF.

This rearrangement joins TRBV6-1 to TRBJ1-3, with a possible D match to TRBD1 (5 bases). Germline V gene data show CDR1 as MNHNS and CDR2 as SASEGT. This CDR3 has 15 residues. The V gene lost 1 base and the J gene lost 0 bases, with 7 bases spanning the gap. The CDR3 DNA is TGTGCCAGCAGTGAAGGAAGGGGCTCTGGAAACACCATATATTTT. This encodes CASSEGRGSGNTIYF.

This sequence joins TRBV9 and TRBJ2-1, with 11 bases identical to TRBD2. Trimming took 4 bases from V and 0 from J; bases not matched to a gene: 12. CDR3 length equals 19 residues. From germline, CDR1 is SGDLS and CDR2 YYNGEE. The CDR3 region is CASSPRRLAGRPSYNEQFF. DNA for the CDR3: TGTGCCAGCAGCCCCCGAAGACTAGCGGGGCGCCCCTCCTACAATGAGCAGTTCTTC.

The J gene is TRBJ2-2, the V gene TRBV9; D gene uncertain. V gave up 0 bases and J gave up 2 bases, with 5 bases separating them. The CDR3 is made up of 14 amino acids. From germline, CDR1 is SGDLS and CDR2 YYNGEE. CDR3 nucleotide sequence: TGTGCCAGCAGCGTAGCCCCAAACACCGGGGAGCTGTTTTTT. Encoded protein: CASSVAPNTGELFF.

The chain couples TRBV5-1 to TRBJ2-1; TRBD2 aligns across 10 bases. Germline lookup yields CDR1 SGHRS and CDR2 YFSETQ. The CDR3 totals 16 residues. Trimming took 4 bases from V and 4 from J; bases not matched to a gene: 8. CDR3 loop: CASSHGAGGSYNEQFF. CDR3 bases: TGCGCCAGCAGCCACGGAGCGGGAGGGTCATACAATGAGCAGTTCTTC.

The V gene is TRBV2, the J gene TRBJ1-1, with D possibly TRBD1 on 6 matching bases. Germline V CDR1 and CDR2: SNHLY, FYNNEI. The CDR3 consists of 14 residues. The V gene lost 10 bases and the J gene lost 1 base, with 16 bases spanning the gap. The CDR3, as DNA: TGTGCCACCCCCGGATCAGGGGCGAACACTGAAGCTTTCTTT. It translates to CATPGSGANTEAFF.

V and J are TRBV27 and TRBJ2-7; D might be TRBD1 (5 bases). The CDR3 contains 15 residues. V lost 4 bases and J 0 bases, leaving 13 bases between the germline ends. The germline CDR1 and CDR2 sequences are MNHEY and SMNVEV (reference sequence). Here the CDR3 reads CASSSFTGDSYEQYF. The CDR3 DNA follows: TGTGCCAGCAGTTCGTTTACAGGAGACTCCTACGAGCAGTACTTC.

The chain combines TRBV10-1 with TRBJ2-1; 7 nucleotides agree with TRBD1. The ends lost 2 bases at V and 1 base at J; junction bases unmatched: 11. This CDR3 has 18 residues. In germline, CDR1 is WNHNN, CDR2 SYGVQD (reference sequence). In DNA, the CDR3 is TGCGCCAGCAGTGAGGGGAAGAAGGGGGCCTGGTCCTACAATGAGCAGTTCTTC. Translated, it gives CASSEGKKGAWSYNEQFF.

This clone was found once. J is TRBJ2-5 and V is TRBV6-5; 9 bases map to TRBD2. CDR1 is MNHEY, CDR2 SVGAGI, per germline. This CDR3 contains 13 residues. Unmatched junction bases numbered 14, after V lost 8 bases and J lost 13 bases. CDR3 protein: CASRTQRGEPAYF. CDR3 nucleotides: TGTGCCAGCCGAACCCAGCGGGGGGAGCCTGCGTACTTC.

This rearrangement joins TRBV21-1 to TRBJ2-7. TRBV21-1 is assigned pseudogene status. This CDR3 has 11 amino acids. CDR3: CASSRSYEQYF. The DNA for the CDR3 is TGTGCCAGCAGCAGGTCCTACGAGCAGTACTTC.

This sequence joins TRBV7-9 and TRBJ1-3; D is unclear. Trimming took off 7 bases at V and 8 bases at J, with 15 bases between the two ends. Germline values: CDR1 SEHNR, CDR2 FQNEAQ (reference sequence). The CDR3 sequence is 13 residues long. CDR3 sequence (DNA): TGTGCCAGCACTGGGCGAGGGCTAGACACCATATATTTT. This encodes CASTGRGLDTIYF.

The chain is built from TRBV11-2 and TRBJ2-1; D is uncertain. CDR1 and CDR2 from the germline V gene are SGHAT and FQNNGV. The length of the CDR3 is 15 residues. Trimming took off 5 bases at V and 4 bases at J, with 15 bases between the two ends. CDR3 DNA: TGTGCCAGCAGCGTGGAGAACACCGTATACAATGAGCAGTTCTTC. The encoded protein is CASSVENTVYNEQFF.

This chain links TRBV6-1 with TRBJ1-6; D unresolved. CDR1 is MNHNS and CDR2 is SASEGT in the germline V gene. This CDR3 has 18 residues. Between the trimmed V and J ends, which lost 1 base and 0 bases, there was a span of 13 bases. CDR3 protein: CASSEETSFSSYNSPLHF. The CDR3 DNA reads TGTGCCAGCAGTGAAGAGACCAGTTTCAGCTCCTATAATTCACCCCTCCACTTT.

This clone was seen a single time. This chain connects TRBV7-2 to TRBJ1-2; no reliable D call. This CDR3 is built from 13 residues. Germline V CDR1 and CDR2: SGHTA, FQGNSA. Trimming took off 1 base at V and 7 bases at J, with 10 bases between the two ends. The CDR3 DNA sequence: TGTGCCAGCAGCTTAGTACATCCTGGTGGCTACACCTTC. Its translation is CASSLVHPGGYTF.

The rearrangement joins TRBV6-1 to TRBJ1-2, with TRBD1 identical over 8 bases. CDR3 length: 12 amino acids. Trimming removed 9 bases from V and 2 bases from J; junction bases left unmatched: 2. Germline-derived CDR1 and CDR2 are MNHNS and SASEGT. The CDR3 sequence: CASTGGNYGYTF. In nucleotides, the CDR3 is TGTGCCAGTACAGGGGGAAACTATGGCTACACCTTC.

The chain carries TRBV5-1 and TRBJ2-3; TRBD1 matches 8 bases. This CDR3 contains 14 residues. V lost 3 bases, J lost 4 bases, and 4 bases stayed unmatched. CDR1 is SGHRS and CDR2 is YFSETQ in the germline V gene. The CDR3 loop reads CASSSGGGSDTQYF. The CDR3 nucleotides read TGCGCCAGCAGCTCAGGGGGCGGGTCAGATACGCAGTATTTT.

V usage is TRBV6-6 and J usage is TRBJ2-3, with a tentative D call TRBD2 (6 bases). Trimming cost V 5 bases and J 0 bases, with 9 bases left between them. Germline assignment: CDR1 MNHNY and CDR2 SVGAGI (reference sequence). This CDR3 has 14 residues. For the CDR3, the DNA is TGTGCCAGCAGTGGGGGGACTAGCACAGATACGCAGTATTTT. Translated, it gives CASSGGTSTDTQYF.

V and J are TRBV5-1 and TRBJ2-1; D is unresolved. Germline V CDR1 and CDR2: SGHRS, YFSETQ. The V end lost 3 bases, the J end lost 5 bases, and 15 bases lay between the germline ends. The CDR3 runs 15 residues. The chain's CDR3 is CASSSELGSNNEQFF. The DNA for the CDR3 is TGCGCCAGCAGCTCCGAGTTGGGTAGTAACAATGAGCAGTTCTTC.

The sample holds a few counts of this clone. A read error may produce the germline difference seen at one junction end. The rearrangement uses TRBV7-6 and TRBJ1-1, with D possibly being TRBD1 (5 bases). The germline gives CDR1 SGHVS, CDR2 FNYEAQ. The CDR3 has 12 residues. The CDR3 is CASSSDNSEAFF. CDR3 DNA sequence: TGTGCCAGCAGTTCGGACAACAGTGAAGCTTTCTTT.

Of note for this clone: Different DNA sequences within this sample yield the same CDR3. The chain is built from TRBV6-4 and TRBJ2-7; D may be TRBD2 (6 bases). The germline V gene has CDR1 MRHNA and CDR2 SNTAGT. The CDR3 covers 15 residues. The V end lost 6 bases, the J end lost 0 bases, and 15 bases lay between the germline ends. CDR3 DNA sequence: TGTGCCAGCAGGAGGGAAGCGGGTACCTCCTACGAGCAGTACTTC. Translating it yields CASRREAGTSYEQYF.

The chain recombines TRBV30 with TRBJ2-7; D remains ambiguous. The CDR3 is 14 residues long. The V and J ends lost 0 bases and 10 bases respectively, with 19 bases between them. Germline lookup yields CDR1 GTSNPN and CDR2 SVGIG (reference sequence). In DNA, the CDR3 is TGTGCCTGGAGTGTACCCCCGGACCTACGGAATCAGTACTTC. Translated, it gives CAWSVPPDLRNQYF.